This is a list of T cell receptor beta chains from one sample in a study of blood T cell repertoires in COVID-19. The table came from immunoSEQ multiplex PCR; TCRdb's copy has only in-frame clones and leaves some out. The data show 150,000 to 200,000 clones, about four fifths seen once. The sample comprised peripheral blood. The receptors were sampled from a woman of 80 years or more with acute or convalescent COVID-19. The CDR3 runs from the conserved cysteine through the conserved F or W. A D gene is named only where the DNA matches it firmly. Part of the rows lack a size; the others show once, few, many or a class for expanded clones.

>TRBV9|NA|TRBJ2-7|NA
TGTGCCAGCAGCGCCGGAGGACAGTCCTCCTACGAGCAGTACTTC
CASSAGGQSSYEQYF
>TRBV7-2|NA|TRBJ1-5|NA
TGTGCCAGCAGCCCCGGCGGGAGTAGCAATCAGCCCCAGCATTTT
CASSPGGSSNQPQHF
>TRBV18|TRBD2|TRBJ2-1|NA
TGTGCCAGCTCCAGGACTAGCGGGAGTATGGGGCAGTTCTTC
CASSRTSGSMGQFF
>TRBV27|NA|TRBJ1-5|NA
TGTGCCAGCAGTTTGGGGAGGGGTAGTCAGCCCCAGCATTTT
CASSLGRGSQPQHF
>TRBV18|TRBD1|TRBJ2-1|NA
TGTGCCAGCTCCCCACGGACAGGCAGGTCCTACAATGAGCAGTTCTTC
CASSPRTGRSYNEQFF
>TRBV6-6|NA|TRBJ1-1|NA
TGTGCCAGCAGTTTGAGAACCATGAACACTGAAGCTTTCTTT
CASSLRTMNTEAFF
>TRBV11-2|NA|TRBJ2-7|NA
TGTGCCAGCAGCTTAGAGGTAGACGCTAGCTCCTACGAGCAGTACTTC
CASSLEVDASSYEQYF
>TRBV24-1|TRBD1|TRBJ2-2|NA
TGTGCCACCAGTCGGACAGGGGAAAGGGGCGGGGAGCTGTTTTTT
CATSRTGERGGELFF
>TRBV10-3|NA|TRBJ2-5|NA
TGTGCCATCAGACAACAAGAGACCCAGTACTTC
CAIRQQETQYF
>TRBV7-8|NA|TRBJ1-2|few
TGTGCCAGCAGCTTAGAGGCCAGGCACTATGGCTACACCTTC
CASSLEARHYGYTF
>TRBV7-2|NA|TRBJ2-2|few
TGTGCCAGCAGCTTAGTTAGGCCGGGACAAGACACCGGGGAGCTGTTTTTT
CASSLVRPGQDTGELFF
>TRBV4-1|NA|TRBJ1-4|few
TGCGCCAGCAGCCAAGGGCAGGGGATCACTAATGAAAAACTGTTTTTT
CASSQGQGITNEKLFF
>TRBV7-2|TRBD2|TRBJ2-7|NA
TGTGCCAGCAGCCCAGGGACTAGCGGGACTAGCTACGAGCAGTACTTC
CASSPGTSGTSYEQYF
>TRBV9|NA|TRBJ2-7|NA
TGTGCCAGCAGCGGCAACAGGGAGTTAGCCTACGAGCAGTACTTC
CASSGNRELAYEQYF
>TRBV6-5|NA|TRBJ1-5|NA
TGTGCCAGCTGCCCCAGGGGAGGCAATCAGCCCCAGCATTTT
CASCPRGGNQPQHF
>TRBV5-1|NA|TRBJ2-7|NA
TGCGCCAGCAGCTTGGTGGCGGCATACTACGAGCAGTACTTC
CASSLVAAYYEQYF
>TRBV7-2|TRBD2|TRBJ2-3|few
TGTGCCAGCAGCTTGACTAGCGGGGGCCTACTAGGCACAGATACGCAGTATTTT
CASSLTSGGLLGTDTQYF
>TRBV19|NA|TRBJ1-1|NA
TGTGCCAGTACTATCGACAGGACAAACACTGAAGCTTTCTTT
CASTIDRTNTEAFF